These 8 T cell receptor beta chains share one sample of origin, sequenced in a study of identical twins. TCRdb re-called the 5' RACE reads through MiXCR, storing one row per CDR3 protein. Altogether approximately 220,000 distinct CDR3 sequences are present, 9.4% being singletons, with the ten largest covering about 5%. The specimen sequenced was memory (CD45RO+) T cells sorted from blood. The receptor set was obtained from a woman between 18 and 29 years old in good health.

This clonotype occurred many times. The genes are TRBV20-1 and TRBJ2-3; D may be TRBD2 (6 bases). The CDR3 loop spans 13 amino acids. The V and J ends lost 4 bases and 2 bases respectively, with 10 bases between them. Germline V gene lookup returns CDR1 DFQATT and CDR2 SNEGSKA (reference sequence). Here the CDR3 DNA reads TGCAGTGCTACGGGCGGGACCACAGATACGCAGTATTTT. Protein: CSATGGTTDTQYF.

The V gene is TRBV6-2 or TRBV6-3, the J gene TRBJ2-2; D gene ambiguous. The CDR3 spans 12 residues. Germline loops: CDR1 MNHEY, CDR2 SVGEGT. V was clipped by 5 bases and J by 6 bases, with 7 bases between them. Here the CDR3 reads CASSALPGELFF. The CDR3 DNA reads as TGTGCCAGCAGTGCACTGCCCGGGGAGCTGTTTTTT.

This chain connects TRBV2 to TRBJ2-7; D unclear. CDR1 and CDR2 from the germline V gene are SNHLY and FYNNEI. V shed 0 bases and J shed 6 bases, with 12 bases lying between them. The CDR3 runs 14 residues. The CDR3 loop reads CASSEAGRFGEQYF. The CDR3 bases are TGTGCCAGCAGTGAAGCGGGCAGGTTTGGCGAGCAGTACTTC.

The chain combines TRBV18 with TRBJ2-3, with 7 bases matching TRBD2. CDR1 is KGHSH and CDR2 is LQKENI in the germline V gene. V lost 4 bases to trimming and J lost 3 bases; unmatched junction nucleotides: 7. This CDR3 spans 15 amino acids. The CDR3 region has the DNA TGTGCCAGCTCACTGAGGGAGGGCGCGACAGATACGCAGTATTTT. Translated: CASSLREGATDTQYF.

V is TRBV27 and J is TRBJ1-6; unclear D gene. Germline V lookup: CDR1 MNHEY, CDR2 SMNVEV (reference sequence). This CDR3 has 15 residues. Trimming removed 4 bases at V and 2 bases at J, with 9 bases between. CDR3 loop: CASSSTDPYNSPLHF. The CDR3 bases are TGTGCCAGCAGTTCAACGGATCCCTATAATTCACCCCTCCACTTT.

This clonotype was observed a handful of times. The chain links TRBV7-2 to TRBJ2-3; D is ambiguous. V dropped 0 bases and J dropped 5 bases, with 6 bases sitting between them. The length of the CDR3 is 13 residues. Looked up from germline, CDR1 is SGHTA and CDR2 is FQGNSA. This chain's CDR3 is CASSLAIKDTQYF. CDR3 nucleotides: TGTGCCAGCAGCTTAGCGATAAAAGATACGCAGTATTTT.

This clonotype was picked up a small number of times. V and J are TRBV7-9 and TRBJ1-6; D is undetermined. Germline assignment: CDR1 SEHNR and CDR2 FQNEAQ (reference sequence). The CDR3 has 15 amino acids. V was clipped by 3 bases and J by 6 bases, with 12 bases between them. CDR3 sequence reads: CASSFGAIGNSPLHF. CDR3 nucleotide sequence: TGTGCCAGCAGCTTTGGAGCAATTGGTAATTCACCCCTCCACTTT.

This clonotype has a count of ten or more. This sequence joins TRBV10-2 and TRBJ2-7; TRBD1 matches at 9 bases. The CDR3 consists of 15 residues. The V segment lost 2 bases and the J segment 4 bases; nucleotides outside the gene matches: 6. The germline gives CDR1 WSHSY, CDR2 SAAADI. CDR3: CASSERDRVPYEQYF. The CDR3 region has the DNA TGCGCCAGCAGTGAGAGGGACAGGGTACCGTACGAGCAGTACTTC.